These T cell receptor beta chains were read from a single sample in a study of cytomegalovirus exposure and HLA in healthy donors. The repertoire was sequenced with immunoSEQ multiplex PCR; TCRdb's copy has only in-frame clones and lacks some. The sample holds fewer than 200,000 clones, 85% seen once. The specimen was PBMCs. The origin of the receptors is a man aged 18-30 years in good health and CMV-seropositive. Each CDR3 is given with its conserved first and last residue. A D gene is named only where the DNA matches it firmly. Clone size, where shown, is once, few, many, or a class for clones that have expanded.

cdr3_length d_call j_call v_call clone_size cdr3_aa cdr3_nt
18 TRBD1 TRBJ2-3 TRBV4-1 - CASSQEEMGQGVTDTQYF TGCGCCAGCAGCCAAGAAGAAATGGGACAGGGGGTGACAGATACGCAGTATTTT
13 - TRBJ2-3 TRBV7-2 - CASRTTGTDTQYF TGTGCCAGCAGGACTACGGGCACAGATACGCAGTATTTT
17 TRBD2 TRBJ2-7 TRBV18 - CASSPSVDLAGVDEQYF TGTGCCAGCTCACCCTCCGTGGATCTAGCGGGAGTAGATGAGCAGTACTTC
15 TRBD2 TRBJ2-2 TRBV30 - CAALAGGPATGELFF TGTGCCGCTTTGGCGGGAGGGCCGGCCACCGGGGAGCTGTTTTTT
13 - TRBJ1-1 TRBV2 - CASAQGLNTEAFF TGTGCCAGCGCTCAGGGTTTGAACACTGAAGCTTTCTTT
16 TRBD2 TRBJ2-7 TRBV18 - CASSGGLAGDYYEQYF TGTGCCAGCTCAGGGGGACTAGCGGGAGATTACTACGAGCAGTACTTC
14 - TRBJ1-4 TRBV7-9 once CASSPLGLNEKLFF TGTGCCAGCAGCCCCCTGGGCCTTAATGAAAAACTGTTTTTT
14 TRBD1 TRBJ1-2 TRBV6-1 - CASRVTGGINGYTF TGTGCCAGCAGAGTAACAGGGGGCATAAATGGCTACACCTTC
13 - TRBJ2-7 TRBV29-1 - CSVVGHAGNEQYF TGCAGCGTTGTAGGACATGCTGGCAACGAGCAGTACTTC
14 - TRBJ2-2 TRBV4-1 - CASSPAEDTGELFF TGCGCCAGCAGCCCCGCAGAGGATACCGGGGAGCTGTTTTTT
13 - TRBJ1-3 TRBV19 - CASSADSGNTIYF TGTGCCAGTAGCGCGGACTCTGGAAACACCATATATTTT
14 - TRBJ1-2 TRBV18 - CASSPQGRDYGYTF TGTGCCAGCTCACCACAAGGGAGGGACTATGGCTACACCTTC
17 TRBD1 TRBJ1-5 TRBV28 - CASSSPEGALRNQPQHF TGTGCCAGCAGTTCCCCCGAGGGGGCCCTCCGCAATCAGCCCCAGCATTTT
16 - TRBJ2-3 TRBV11-3 - CASSPAALANTDTQYF TGTGCCAGCAGCCCCGCCGCGCTAGCTAACACAGATACGCAGTATTTT
13 TRBD1 TRBJ1-2 TRBV6-5 - CASSPGQGSGYTF TGTGCCAGCAGTCCTGGACAGGGATCCGGCTACACCTTC
17 TRBD1 TRBJ2-2 TRBV7-7 few CASSLAEGQGARGELFF TGTGCCAGCAGCTTAGCTGAAGGACAGGGGGCTCGCGGGGAGCTGTTTTTT
15 - TRBJ2-1 TRBV27 - CASSRGLAEHNEQFF TGTGCCAGCAGCCGGGGGCTAGCGGAGCACAATGAGCAGTTCTTC
15 TRBD2 TRBJ2-2 TRBV2 - CASSEIPAGTGELFF TGTGCCAGCAGTGAAATTCCAGCGGGGACCGGGGAGCTGTTTTTT
15 TRBD1 TRBJ2-3 TRBV27 - CASSIRQGAIDTQYF TGTGCCAGCAGTATCCGACAGGGGGCGATAGATACGCAGTATTTT
14 - TRBJ1-3 TRBV28 - CASQVTGSGNTIYF TGTGCCAGCCAAGTAACAGGGTCCGGAAACACCATATATTTT
14 TRBD1 TRBJ1-4 TRBV30 - CAWSRQGIGEKLFF TGTGCCTGGTCCAGACAGGGTATCGGGGAAAAACTGTTTTTT
13 - TRBJ1-5 TRBV30 - CAWGLRDNQPQHF TGTGCCTGGGGGCTGAGGGATAATCAGCCCCAGCATTTT